The subject of this entry is one T cell receptor (beta chain). Its target is unknown. There was relapse after autologous stem cell transplantation in every patient, and there was variation in brentuximab vedotin exposure. These data originate in a study of PD-1 blockade in classical Hodgkin lymphoma. Overall study results and limits: TCR diversity rose significantly by C4D1 in CD4+ but not CD8+ cells.

V lost 5 bases and J 1 base, leaving 9 bases between the germline ends. CDR3 size: 14 residues. In germline, CDR1 is SGHTA, CDR2 FQGNSA. The repertoire was sequenced with immunoSEQ multiplex PCR; TCRdb's copy has only in-frame clones and lacks some. The sample holds around 4,500 clones; approximately 66% are singletons and the top ten take approximately 57%. The chain employs TRBV7-2 and TRBJ1-5, with D possibly TRBD1 on 5 matching bases. Sequences were derived from peripheral blood mononuclear cells (PBMCs), sampled before the second cycle of nivolumab. The receptor's source is a human donor with classical Hodgkin lymphoma. In nucleotides, the CDR3 is TGTGCCAGCAGCGTCCAGGGCAGCAATCAGCCCCAGCATTTT. It translates to CASSVQGSNQPQHF.